The 8 T cell receptor beta chains listed next were all sequenced from one sample in a study of shared clonotypes between healthy human individuals. Using immunoSEQ multiplex PCR, the repertoire was profiled, and TCRdb retains in-frame clones only, with some absent. The sample contains 1 million to 1.2 million clones, around 77% of which appear only once. The sequenced sample consisted of memory CD4+ T cells from PBMCs. The subset here: CD45RA-negative fraction. These receptors were obtained from a man younger than 35 in good health. Some clones in this sample may be carry-over from other donors' samples.

Only one count was recorded for this clone. This rearrangement joins TRBV15 to TRBJ2-7; 8 bases fit TRBD1. Germline V gives CDR1 LNHNV, CDR2 YYDKDF (reference sequence). V shed 1 base and J 5 bases; nucleotides not matched to a gene: 7. This CDR3 spans 15 amino acids. DNA for the CDR3: TGTGCCACCAGCAGAGTAAGCACAGGGGGTGACGAGCAGTACTTC. Residues: CATSRVSTGGDEQYF. Using reference TRBV15 and TRBJ2-7 for the parts outside the CDR3, the full variable domain is DAMVIQNPRYQVTQFGKPVTLSCSQTLNHNVMYWYQQKSSQAPKLLFHYYDKDFNNEADTPDNFQSRRPNTSFCFLDIRSPGLGDTAMYLCATSRVSTGGDEQYFGPGTRLTVT.

This rearrangement joins TRBV10-1 to TRBJ2-7, with TRBD1 identical over 10 bases. Germline loops: CDR1 WNHNN, CDR2 SYGVQD (reference sequence). Trimming cost V 0 bases and J 6 bases; bases outside gene matches: 8. CDR3 length: 16 residues. CDR3 loop: CASSESTTGGFGEQYF. Written as DNA, the CDR3 is TGCGCCAGCAGTGAGTCGACGACAGGGGGCTTTGGCGAGCAGTACTTC.

V is TRBV29-1 and J is TRBJ2-5, with TRBD2 matching 7 bases. With 4 bases clipped from V and 5 bases from J, the junction kept 10 bases outside the gene matches. Germline CDR1 is SQVTM and CDR2 is ANQGSEA. The CDR3 length is 14 residues. The CDR3 spells CSVAGEGLGETQYF. The CDR3 DNA reads TGCAGCGTTGCGGGGGAGGGCCTAGGGGAGACCCAGTACTTC. The full variable domain, completed using reference TRBV29-1 and TRBJ2-5, is SAVISQKPSRDICQRGTSLTIQCQVDSQVTMMFWYRQQPGQSLTLIATANQGSEATYESGFVIDKFPISRPNLTFSTLTVSNMSPEDSSIYLCSVAGEGLGETQYFGPGTRLLVL.

This clone was seen ten or more times. This sample also contains other DNA sequences that code for the same CDR3. The CDR3 nucleotides read TGTGCCAGCAGCTTAGGCAGGGGCTATGGCTACACCTTC. This gives the protein CASSLGRGYGYTF. The V and J genes are TRBV7-2 and TRBJ1-2; possibly TRBD1 for D (6 bases). Trimming took off 1 base at V and 4 bases at J, with 7 bases between the two ends. CDR3 size: 13 residues. The germline V gene has CDR1 SGHTA and CDR2 FQGNSA.

The V gene is TRBV28, the J gene TRBJ1-3, with 9 bases aligning to TRBD1. The CDR3 has 18 residues. The V gene end was trimmed by 9 bases and the J gene end by 2 bases; junction bases not matched to a gene: 17. From germline, CDR1 is MDHEN and CDR2 SYDVKM. The CDR3 DNA follows: TGTGCCAGTACCCGGACAGGGGCCGCAGGGATTACTGGAAACACCATATATTTT. Translating it yields CASTRTGAAGITGNTIYF.

This clone was seen just once. The CDR3 region is CASSTRQGGEQYF. The CDR3 DNA is TGTGCCAGCAGCACTAGACAGGGTGGCGAGCAGTACTTC. This chain links TRBV6-6 with TRBJ2-7; 7 bases line up with TRBD1. V dropped 6 bases and J dropped 6; count of bases not matched to a gene: 8. The CDR3 totals 13 residues. Germline CDR1 reads MNHNY; CDR2 reads SVGAGI (reference sequence).

The CDR3 region is CASSQARAGPGNEQFF. CDR3 coding DNA: TGCGCCAGCAGCCAAGCGCGGGCGGGGCCCGGGAATGAGCAGTTCTTC. The chain employs TRBV4-1 and TRBJ2-1, with a weak D call TRBD2 (6 bases). The CDR3 extends over 16 amino acids. Germline V gene data show CDR1 as MGHRA and CDR2 as YSYEKL. Trimming took off 1 base at V and 7 bases at J, with 17 bases between the two ends.

Comments on this clone: Other DNA sequences in this sample translate to the same CDR3. The chain carries TRBV28 and TRBJ1-2, with TRBD1 as a possible D gene (5 bases). Trimming cost V 5 bases and J 5 bases, with 12 bases left between them. Germline assignment: CDR1 MDHEN and CDR2 SYDVKM. The CDR3 runs to 13 residues. CDR3 sequence (DNA): TGTGCCAGCAGTCAAACAGGACCTTATGGCTACACCTTC. Protein sequence: CASSQTGPYGYTF.